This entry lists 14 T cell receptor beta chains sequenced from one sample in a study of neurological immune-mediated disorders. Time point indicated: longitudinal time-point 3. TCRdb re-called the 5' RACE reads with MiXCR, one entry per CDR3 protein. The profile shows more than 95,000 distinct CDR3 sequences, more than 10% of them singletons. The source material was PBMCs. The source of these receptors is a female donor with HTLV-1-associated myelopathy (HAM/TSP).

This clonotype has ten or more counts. CDR3 in DNA: TGCAGTGCTGAAATTAGCAGGTTCACTGAAGCTTTCTTT. This gives the protein CSAEISRFTEAFF. This sequence joins TRBV20-1 and TRBJ1-1; D not resolved. The CDR3 spans 13 residues. The V end was cut by 5 bases, the J end by 4 bases, with 14 bases between. Germline V gene sequence: CDR1 DFQATT, CDR2 SNEGSKA (reference sequence).

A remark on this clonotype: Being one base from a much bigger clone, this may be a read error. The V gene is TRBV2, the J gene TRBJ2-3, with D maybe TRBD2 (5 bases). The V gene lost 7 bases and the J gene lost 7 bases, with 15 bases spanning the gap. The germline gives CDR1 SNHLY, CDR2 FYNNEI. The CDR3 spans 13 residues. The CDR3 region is CASIREIAYTQYF. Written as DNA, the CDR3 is TGTGCCAGCATTAGGGAGATTGCATATACGCAGTATTTT.

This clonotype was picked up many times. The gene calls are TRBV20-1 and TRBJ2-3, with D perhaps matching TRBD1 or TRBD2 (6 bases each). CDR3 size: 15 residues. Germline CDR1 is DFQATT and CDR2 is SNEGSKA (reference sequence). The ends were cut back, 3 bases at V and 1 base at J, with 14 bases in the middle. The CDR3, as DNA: TGCAGTGCTAGGGTTGGGGGGCGAGGCACAGATACGCAGTATTTT. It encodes CSARVGGRGTDTQYF.

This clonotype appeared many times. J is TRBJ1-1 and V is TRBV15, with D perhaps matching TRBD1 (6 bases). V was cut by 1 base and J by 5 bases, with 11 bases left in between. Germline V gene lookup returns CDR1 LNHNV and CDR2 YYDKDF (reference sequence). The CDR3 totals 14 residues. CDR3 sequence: CATSRGKGGTEAFF. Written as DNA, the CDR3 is TGTGCCACCAGCAGAGGGAAAGGGGGAACTGAAGCTTTCTTT.

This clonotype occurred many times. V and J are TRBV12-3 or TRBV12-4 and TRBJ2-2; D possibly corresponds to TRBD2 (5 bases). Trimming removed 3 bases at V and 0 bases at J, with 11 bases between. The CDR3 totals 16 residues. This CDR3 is CASSFGKKSNTGELFF. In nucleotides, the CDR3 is TGTGCCAGCAGTTTCGGGAAGAAATCGAACACCGGGGAGCTGTTTTTT.

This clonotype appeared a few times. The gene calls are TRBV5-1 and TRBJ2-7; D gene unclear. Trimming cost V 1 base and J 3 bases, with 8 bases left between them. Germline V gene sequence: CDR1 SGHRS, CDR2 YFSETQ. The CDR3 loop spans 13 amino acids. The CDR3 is CASSLRADYEQYF. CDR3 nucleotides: TGCGCCAGCAGCTTGAGGGCGGACTACGAGCAGTACTTC. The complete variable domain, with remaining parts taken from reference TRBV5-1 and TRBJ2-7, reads KAGVTQTPRYLIKTRGQQVTLSCSPISGHRSVSWYQQTPGQGLQFLFEYFSETQRNKGNFPGRFSGRQFSNSRSEMNVSTLELGDSALYLCASSLRADYEQYFGPGTRLTVT.

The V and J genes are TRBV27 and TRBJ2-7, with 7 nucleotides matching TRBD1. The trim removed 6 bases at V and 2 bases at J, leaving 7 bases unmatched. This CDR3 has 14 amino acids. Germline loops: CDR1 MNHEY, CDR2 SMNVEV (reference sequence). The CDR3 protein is CASRGRQGAYEQYF. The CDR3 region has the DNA TGTGCCAGCAGAGGCCGACAGGGTGCCTACGAGCAGTACTTC.

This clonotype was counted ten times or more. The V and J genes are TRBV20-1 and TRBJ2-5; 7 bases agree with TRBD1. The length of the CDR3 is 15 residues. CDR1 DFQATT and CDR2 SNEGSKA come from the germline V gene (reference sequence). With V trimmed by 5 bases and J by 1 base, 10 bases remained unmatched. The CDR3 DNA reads TGCAGTGCTCTAGGAATGGGACAGAGCCAAGAGACCCAGTACTTC. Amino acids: CSALGMGQSQETQYF.

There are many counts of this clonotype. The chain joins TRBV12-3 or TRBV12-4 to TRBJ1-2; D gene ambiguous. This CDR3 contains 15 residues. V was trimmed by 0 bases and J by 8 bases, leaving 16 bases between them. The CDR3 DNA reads TGTGCCAGCAGTTTAGCGATAAGGCCAGTGGGAGGCTACACCTTC. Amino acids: CASSLAIRPVGGYTF.

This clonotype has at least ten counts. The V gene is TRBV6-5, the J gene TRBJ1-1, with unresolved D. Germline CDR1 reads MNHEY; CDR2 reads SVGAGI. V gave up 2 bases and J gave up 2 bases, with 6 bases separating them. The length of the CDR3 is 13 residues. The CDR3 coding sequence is TGTGCCAGCAGTTACAGTCTCAACACTGAAGCTTTCTTT. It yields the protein CASSYSLNTEAFF.

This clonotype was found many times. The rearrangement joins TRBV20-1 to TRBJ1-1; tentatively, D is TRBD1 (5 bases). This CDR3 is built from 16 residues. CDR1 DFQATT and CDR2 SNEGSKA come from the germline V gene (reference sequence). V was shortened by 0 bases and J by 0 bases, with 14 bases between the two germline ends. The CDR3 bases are TGCAGTGCTAGAGATAGGAGGGGAACCATGAACACTGAAGCTTTCTTT. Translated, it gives CSARDRRGTMNTEAFF.

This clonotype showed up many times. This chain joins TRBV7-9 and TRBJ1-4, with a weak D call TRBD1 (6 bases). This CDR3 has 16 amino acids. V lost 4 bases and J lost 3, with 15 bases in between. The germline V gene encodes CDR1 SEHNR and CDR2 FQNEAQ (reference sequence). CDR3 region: CASSSGTQAANEKLFF. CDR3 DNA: TGTGCCAGCAGCTCCGGGACACAAGCGGCTAATGAAAAACTGTTTTTT.

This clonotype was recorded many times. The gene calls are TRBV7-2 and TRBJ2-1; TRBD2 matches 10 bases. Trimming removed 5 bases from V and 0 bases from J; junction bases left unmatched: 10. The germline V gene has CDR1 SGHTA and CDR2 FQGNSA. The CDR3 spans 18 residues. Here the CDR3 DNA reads TGTGCCAGCAGCCCGTTAGCGGGGGGATCTTTCTCCTACAATGAGCAGTTCTTC. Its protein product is CASSPLAGGSFSYNEQFF.

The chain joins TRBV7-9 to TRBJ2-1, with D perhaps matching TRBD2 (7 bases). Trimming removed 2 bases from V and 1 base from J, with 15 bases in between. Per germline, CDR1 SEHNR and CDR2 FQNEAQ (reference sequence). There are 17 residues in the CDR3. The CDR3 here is CASSLNWGGASYNEQFF. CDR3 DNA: TGTGCCAGCAGCTTAAATTGGGGGGGGGCTTCCTACAATGAGCAGTTCTTC.